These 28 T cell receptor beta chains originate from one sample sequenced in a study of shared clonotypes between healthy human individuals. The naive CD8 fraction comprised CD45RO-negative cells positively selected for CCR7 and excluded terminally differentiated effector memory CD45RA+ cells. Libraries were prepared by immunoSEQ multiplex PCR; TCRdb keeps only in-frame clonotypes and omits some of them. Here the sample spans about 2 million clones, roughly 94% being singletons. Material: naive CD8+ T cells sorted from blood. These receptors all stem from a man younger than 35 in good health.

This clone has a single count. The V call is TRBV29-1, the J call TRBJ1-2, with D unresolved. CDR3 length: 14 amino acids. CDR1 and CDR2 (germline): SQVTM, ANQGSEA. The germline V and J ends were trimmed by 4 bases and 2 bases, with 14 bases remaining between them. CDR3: CSVVEAGGNYGYTF. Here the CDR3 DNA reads TGCAGCGTTGTTGAGGCGGGCGGGAACTATGGCTACACCTTC.

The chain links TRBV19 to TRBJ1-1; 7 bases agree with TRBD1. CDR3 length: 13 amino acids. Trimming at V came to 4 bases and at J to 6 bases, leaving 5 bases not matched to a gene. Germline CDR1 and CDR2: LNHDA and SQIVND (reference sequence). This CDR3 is CASSTGQFPEAFF. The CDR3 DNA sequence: TGTGCCAGTAGTACGGGACAGTTCCCTGAAGCTTTCTTT.

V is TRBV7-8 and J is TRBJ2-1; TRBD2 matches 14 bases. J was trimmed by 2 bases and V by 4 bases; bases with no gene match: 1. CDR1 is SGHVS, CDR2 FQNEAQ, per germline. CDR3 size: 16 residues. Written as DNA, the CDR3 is TGTGCCAGCAGCTCGACTAGCGGGGGGGCCTACAATGAGCAGTTCTTC. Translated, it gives CASSSTSGGAYNEQFF.

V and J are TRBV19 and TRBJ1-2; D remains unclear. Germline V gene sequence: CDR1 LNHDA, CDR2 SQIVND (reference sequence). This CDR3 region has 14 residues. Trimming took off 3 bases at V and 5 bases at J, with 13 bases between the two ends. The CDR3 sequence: CASSILGSLYGYTF. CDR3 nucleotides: TGTGCCAGTAGTATTCTGGGGTCCCTTTATGGCTACACCTTC. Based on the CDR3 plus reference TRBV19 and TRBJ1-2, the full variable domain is DGGITQSPKYLFRKEGQNVTLSCEQNLNHDAMYWYRQDPGQGLRLIYYSQIVNDFQKGDIAEGYSVSREKKESFPLTVTSAQKNPTAFYLCASSILGSLYGYTFGSGTRLTVV.

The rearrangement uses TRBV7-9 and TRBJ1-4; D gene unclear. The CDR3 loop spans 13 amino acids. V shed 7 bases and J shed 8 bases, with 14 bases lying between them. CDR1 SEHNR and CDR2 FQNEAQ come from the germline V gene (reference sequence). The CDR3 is CASTTPGWEKLFF. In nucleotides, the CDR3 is TGTGCCAGCACCACTCCGGGGTGGGAAAAACTGTTTTTT.

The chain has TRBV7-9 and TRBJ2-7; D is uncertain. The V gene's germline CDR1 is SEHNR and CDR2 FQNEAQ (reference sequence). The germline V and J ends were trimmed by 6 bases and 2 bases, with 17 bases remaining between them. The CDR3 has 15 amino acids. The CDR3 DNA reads TGTGCCAGCAGTTTGGTACGAGACCCGACCTACGAGCAGTACTTC. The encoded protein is CASSLVRDPTYEQYF.

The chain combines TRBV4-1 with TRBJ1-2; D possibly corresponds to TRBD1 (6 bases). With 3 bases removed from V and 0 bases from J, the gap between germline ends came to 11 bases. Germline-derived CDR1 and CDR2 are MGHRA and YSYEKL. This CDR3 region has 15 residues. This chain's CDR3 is CASSHRQEANYGYTF. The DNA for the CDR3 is TGCGCCAGCAGCCATCGACAGGAAGCTAACTATGGCTACACCTTC.

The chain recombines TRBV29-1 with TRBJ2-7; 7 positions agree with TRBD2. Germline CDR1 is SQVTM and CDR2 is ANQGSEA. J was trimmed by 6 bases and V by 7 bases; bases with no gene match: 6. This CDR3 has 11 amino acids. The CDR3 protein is CSAWDYGEQYF. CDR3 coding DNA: TGCAGCGCCTGGGACTATGGCGAGCAGTACTTC.

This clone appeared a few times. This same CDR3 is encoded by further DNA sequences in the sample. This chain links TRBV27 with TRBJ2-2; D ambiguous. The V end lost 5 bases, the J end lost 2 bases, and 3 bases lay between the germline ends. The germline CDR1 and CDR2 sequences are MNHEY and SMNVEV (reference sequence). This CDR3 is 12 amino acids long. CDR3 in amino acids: CASSTNTGELFF. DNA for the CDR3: TGTGCCAGCAGTACAAACACCGGGGAGCTGTTTTTT.

The CDR3 coding sequence is TGCGCCAGCAGCTTGGGAACTGAGGCTTGGGGTGAAAAACTGTTTTTT. Amino acid sequence: CASSLGTEAWGEKLFF. The chain carries TRBV5-1 and TRBJ1-4; D not resolved. Trimming left V 0 bases short and J 7 bases short, with 16 bases between. This CDR3 comprises 16 residues. The germline V gene has CDR1 SGHRS and CDR2 YFSETQ.

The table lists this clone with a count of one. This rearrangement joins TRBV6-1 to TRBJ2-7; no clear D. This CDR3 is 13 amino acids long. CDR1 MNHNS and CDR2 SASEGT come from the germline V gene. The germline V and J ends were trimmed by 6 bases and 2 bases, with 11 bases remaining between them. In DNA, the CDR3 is TGTGCCAGCAGAGGACCGTTGACCTACGAGCAGTACTTC. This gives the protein CASRGPLTYEQYF.

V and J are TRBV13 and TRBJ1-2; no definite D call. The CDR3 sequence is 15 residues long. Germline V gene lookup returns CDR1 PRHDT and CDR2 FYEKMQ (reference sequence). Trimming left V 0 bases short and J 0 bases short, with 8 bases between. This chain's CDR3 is CASSLGGYPNYGYTF. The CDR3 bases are TGTGCCAGCAGCTTAGGGGGTTATCCTAACTATGGCTACACCTTC.

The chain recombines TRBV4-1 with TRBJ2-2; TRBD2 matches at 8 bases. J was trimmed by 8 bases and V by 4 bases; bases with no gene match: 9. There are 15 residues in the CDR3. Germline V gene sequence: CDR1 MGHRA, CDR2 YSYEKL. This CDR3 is CASSLASGYSGELFF. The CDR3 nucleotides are TGCGCCAGCAGCCTGGCTAGCGGGTATTCTGGGGAGCTGTTTTTT.

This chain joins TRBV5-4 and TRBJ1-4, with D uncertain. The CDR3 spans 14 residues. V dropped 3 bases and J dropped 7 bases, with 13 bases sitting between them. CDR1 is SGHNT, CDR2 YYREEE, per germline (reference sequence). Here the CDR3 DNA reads TGTGCCAGCAGCTGGAACCCCCCTTCTGAAAAACTGTTTTTT. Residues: CASSWNPPSEKLFF.

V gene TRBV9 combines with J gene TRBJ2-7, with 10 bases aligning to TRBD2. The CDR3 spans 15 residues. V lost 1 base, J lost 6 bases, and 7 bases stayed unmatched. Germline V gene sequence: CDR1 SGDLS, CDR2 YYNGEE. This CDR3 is CASSVMSGGAVEQYF. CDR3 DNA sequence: TGTGCCAGCAGCGTAATGAGCGGGGGGGCAGTCGAGCAGTACTTC.

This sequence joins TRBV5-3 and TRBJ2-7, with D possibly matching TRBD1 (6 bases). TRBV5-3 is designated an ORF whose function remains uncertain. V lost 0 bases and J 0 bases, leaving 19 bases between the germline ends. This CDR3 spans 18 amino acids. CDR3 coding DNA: TGTGCCAGAAGCTTGGATATGGCGGACAGAACGAGCTCCTACGAGCAGTACTTC. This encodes CARSLDMADRTSSYEQYF.

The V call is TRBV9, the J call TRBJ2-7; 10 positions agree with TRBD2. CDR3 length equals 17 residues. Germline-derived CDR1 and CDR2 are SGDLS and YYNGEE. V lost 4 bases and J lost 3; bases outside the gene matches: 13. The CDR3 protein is CASSPGTSALLDYEQYF. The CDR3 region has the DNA TGTGCCAGCAGCCCTGGGACTAGCGCTCTCCTCGACTACGAGCAGTACTTC.

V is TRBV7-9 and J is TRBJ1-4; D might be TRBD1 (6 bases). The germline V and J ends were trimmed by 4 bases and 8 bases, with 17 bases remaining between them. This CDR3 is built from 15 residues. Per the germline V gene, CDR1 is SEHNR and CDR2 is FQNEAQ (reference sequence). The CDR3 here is CASSSQQGSLEKLFF. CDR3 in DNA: TGTGCCAGCAGCTCCCAGCAGGGGAGTCTGGAAAAACTGTTTTTT.

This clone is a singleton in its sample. The CDR3 DNA is TGTGCCAGCAGCTTAGATGGAGCAGGACTTACCTACGAGCAGTACTTC. It codes for CASSLDGAGLTYEQYF. This rearrangement joins TRBV11-2 to TRBJ2-7; perhaps TRBD2 as D (5 bases). The CDR3 runs 16 residues. V was shortened by 0 bases and J by 2 bases, with 14 bases between the two germline ends. Germline lookup yields CDR1 SGHAT and CDR2 FQNNGV.

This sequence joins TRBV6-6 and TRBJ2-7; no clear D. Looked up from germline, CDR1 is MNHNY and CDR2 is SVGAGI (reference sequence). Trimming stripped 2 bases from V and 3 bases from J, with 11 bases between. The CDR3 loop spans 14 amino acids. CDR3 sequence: CASSYGPPYYEQYF. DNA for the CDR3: TGTGCCAGCAGTTACGGGCCGCCTTACTACGAGCAGTACTTC.

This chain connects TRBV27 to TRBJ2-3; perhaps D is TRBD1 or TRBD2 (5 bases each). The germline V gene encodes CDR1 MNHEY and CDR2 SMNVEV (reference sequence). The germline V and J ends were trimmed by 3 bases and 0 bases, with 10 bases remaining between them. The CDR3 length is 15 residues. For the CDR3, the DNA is TGTGCCAGCAGTTTTTCCCGGGGCAGCACAGATACGCAGTATTTT. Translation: CASSFSRGSTDTQYF.

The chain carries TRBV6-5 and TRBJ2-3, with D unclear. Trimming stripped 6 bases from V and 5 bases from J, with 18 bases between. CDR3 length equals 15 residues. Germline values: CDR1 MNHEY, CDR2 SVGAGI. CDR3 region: CASSLTIIARDTQYF. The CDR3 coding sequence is TGTGCCAGCAGCCTAACTATTATCGCCAGAGATACGCAGTATTTT.

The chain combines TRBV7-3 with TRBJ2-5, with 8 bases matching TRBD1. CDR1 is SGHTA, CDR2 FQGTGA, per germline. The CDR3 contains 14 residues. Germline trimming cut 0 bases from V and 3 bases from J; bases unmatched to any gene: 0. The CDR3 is CASSLTQGEETQYF. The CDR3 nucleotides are TGTGCCAGCAGCTTAACACAGGGGGAAGAGACCCAGTACTTC.

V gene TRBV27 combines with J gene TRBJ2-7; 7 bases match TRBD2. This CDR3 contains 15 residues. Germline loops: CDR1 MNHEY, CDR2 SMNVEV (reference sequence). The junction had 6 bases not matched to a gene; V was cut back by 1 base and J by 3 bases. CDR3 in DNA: TGTGCCAGCAGTTTATTTCCTAGCGGTGACTACGAGCAGTACTTC. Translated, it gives CASSLFPSGDYEQYF.

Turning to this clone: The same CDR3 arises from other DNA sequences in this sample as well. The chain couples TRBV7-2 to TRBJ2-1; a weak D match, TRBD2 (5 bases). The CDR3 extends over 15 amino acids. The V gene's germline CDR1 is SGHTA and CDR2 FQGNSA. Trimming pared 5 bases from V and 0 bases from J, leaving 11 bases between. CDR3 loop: CASSPDLSSYNEQFF. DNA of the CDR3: TGTGCCAGCAGCCCGGACTTAAGCTCCTACAATGAGCAGTTCTTC.

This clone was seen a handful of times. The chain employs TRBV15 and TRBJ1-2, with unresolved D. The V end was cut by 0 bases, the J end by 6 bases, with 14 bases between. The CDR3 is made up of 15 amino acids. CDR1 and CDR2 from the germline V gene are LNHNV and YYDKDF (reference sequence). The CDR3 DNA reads TGTGCCACCAGCAGAGATAACGGCAGGAATGATGGCTACACCTTC. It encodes CATSRDNGRNDGYTF.

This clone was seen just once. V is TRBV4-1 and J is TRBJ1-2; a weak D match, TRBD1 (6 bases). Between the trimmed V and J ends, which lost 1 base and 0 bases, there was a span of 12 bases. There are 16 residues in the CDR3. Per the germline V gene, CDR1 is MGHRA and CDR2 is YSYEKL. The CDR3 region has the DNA TGCGCCAGCAGCCAAGCTACAGGGTTAGCTAACTATGGCTACACCTTC. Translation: CASSQATGLANYGYTF.

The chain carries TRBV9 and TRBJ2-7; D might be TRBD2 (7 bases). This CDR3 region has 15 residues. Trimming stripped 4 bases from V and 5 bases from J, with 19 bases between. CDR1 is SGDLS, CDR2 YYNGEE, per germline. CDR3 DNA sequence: TGTGCCAGCAGCAAGGGGGGGTCAAGGGACGACGAGCAGTACTTC. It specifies CASSKGGSRDDEQYF. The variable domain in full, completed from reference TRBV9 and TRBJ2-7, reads DSGVTQTPKHLITATGQRVTLRCSPRSGDLSVYWYQQSLDQGLQFLIQYYNGEERAKGNILERFSAQQFPDLHSELNLSSLELGDSALYFCASSKGGSRDDEQYFGPGTRLTVT.